A selection of T cell receptor beta chains follows, all from one sample in a study of Graves' ophthalmopathy and Graves' hyperthyroidism. MiXCR was run by TCRdb on the multiplex PCR reads, yielding one entry per CDR3 protein. The sample lists 600,000 to 700,000 distinct CDR3 sequences, 35% to 50% occurring once. Material for sequencing was peripheral blood. The receptors stem from an adult man with Graves' ophthalmopathy. CDR3s include the opening cysteine and the closing phenylalanine or tryptophan. D genes are given only for firm matches. The listing skips clone size in some rows; elsewhere it reads once, few, many or a size class.

-	TRBJ2-2	TRBD1	TRBV7-9	TGTGCCAGCACCCGGACAGGGCTCACCGGGGAGCTGCTTTTT	CASTRTGLTGELLF
-	TRBJ1-1	-	TRBV7-9	TGTGCCAGCAGCCCCGGGGGGTCGAGCGCTGAAGCTTTCTTT	CASSPGGSSAEAFF
many	TRBJ2-5	TRBD1	TRBV7-2	TGTGCCAGCAGCTTAACTCCAGGGGGCGGGGAGACCCAGTACTTC	CASSLTPGGGETQYF
few	TRBJ2-7	-	TRBV7-8	TGTGCCAGCAGCTTAGCAATAAGAATGGGTCTCTACGAGCAGTACTTC	CASSLAIRMGLYEQYF
-	TRBJ2-7	TRBD1	TRBV2	TGTGCCAGCAAGGAGAGGGGGCACCCCTACGAGCAGTACTTC	CASKERGHPYEQYF
many	TRBJ1-1	-	TRBV5-6	TGTGCCAGCAGCTTAGTTTACACTGAAGCTTTCTTT	CASSLVYTEAFF
few	TRBJ1-1	-	TRBV10-3	TGTGCCAGCCGGGAAAGGGCTTTATCCGAAGGAACTGAAGCTTTCTTT	CASRERALSEGTEAFF
many	TRBJ2-3	TRBD1	TRBV10-3	TGTGCCATCAGTGGCTACGACGGACAGGGAACAGATACGCAGTATTTT	CAISGYDGQGTDTQYF
-	TRBJ1-1	-	TRBV4-1	TGCGCCAGCAGCCAAGGGGCCGGGGGATCGTGGTACACTGAAGCTTTCTTT	CASSQGAGGSWYTEAFF
many	TRBJ2-2	TRBD1	TRBV7-8	TGTGCCAGCAGCTTAGCGCGGGACAGGGGGCGAGGCACCGGGGAGCTGTTTTTT	CASSLARDRGRGTGELFF
many	TRBJ2-7	TRBD1	TRBV7-8	TGTGCCAGCAGCCGACCATTAGGGACAGGGGGCGACGAGCAGTACTTC	CASSRPLGTGGDEQYF
-	TRBJ1-2	TRBD1	TRBV19	TGTGCCAGTAGTATAGCTCTTCGGACAGGGTATGGCTACACCTTC	CASSIALRTGYGYTF
few	TRBJ2-2	-	TRBV14	TGTGCCAGCAGCCGGTACAGGCCCGGGGAGCTGTTTTTT	CASSRYRPGELFF
-	TRBJ1-6	-	TRBV19	TGTGCCTGGAACCCGGGGTATAATTCACCCCTCCACTTT	CAWNPGYNSPLHF
-	TRBJ2-5	-	TRBV10-3	TGTGCCATCAGTGACCCAGAGGAGACCCAGTACTTC	CAISDPEETQYF
many	TRBJ1-2	-	TRBV7-2	TGTGCCAGCAGCTTAGCTCCGACGGACTCATATGGCTACACCTTC	CASSLAPTDSYGYTF